This TCR beta chain was captured in a study of breast tumors, draining lymph nodes, adjacent tissues. Broader study findings: Luminal-like breast cancer showed significantly higher tumor–nontumor repertoire similarity than basal-like. Data only fit, rather than demonstrated, lymph node origin of most tumor T cells. The data were judged consistent with most tumor T cells coming from lymph node and expanding in tumor.

TCRdb independently ran MiXCR on the multiplex PCR reads; one entry per CDR3 protein. Among 70,000 or so distinct CDR3 sequences, roughly 40% were seen once, and the ten largest hold 8% to 9.5%. The CDR3 covers 17 residues. Trimming left V 4 bases short and J 2 bases short, with 21 bases between. In germline, CDR1 is SGHDT, CDR2 YYEEEE. As to this clonotype: Its antigen is unidentified. It may be a read error: a sequence one base away is much more abundant.

This chain links TRBV5-6 with TRBJ1-2; D possibly corresponds to TRBD1 (5 bases). The sample comprised breast tumor tissue. The TCR originated in a female donor with breast cancer. Some clones in this sample may be carry-over from other donors' samples. The CDR3 DNA reads TGTGCCAGCAGCCTAGATTGGTCGGGGGAAACCAACTATGGCTACACCTTC. Its protein is CASSLDWSGETNYGYTF.